The clone carrying this T cell receptor beta chain has a handful of counts. Its antigen remains unknown. The data are from a study of T-cell reconstitution after alpha-beta-depleted transplantation in children. Study-level findings and limits: At around two months after transplant, the alpha-beta T cells were reportedly derived from several hundred expanded clones that came from non-depleted graft cells. The high TCRbeta diversity at day 60 in some patients came from surviving recipient T cells and thymic progenitors. The main origin of T-cell counts and diversity one year after transplant was newly produced T cells.

The CDR3 runs to 17 residues. Germline CDR1 is MNHEY and CDR2 is SVGAGI. The ends were cut back, 2 bases at V and 3 bases at J, with 16 bases in the middle. TCRbeta library construction was performed incorporating unique molecular identifiers. A single record per CDR3 protein comes from TCRdb applying MiXCR to the PCR reads. Here the sample spans around 80,000 distinct CDR3 sequences, over 15% being singletons. The chain joins TRBV6-5 to TRBJ2-2; D might be TRBD2 (6 bases). The material sequenced was PBMCs, mostly from graft donor cells, taken 360 days after TCRalphabeta/CD19-depleted stem cell transplant. This TCR came from a male patient between 2 and 15 years old who had a stem cell transplant for acute lymphoblastic leukemia, so the T cells may come from the graft donor. The chain's CDR3 is CASSYQVHGRDTGELFF. CDR3 nucleotides: TGTGCCAGCAGTTACCAAGTACACGGGAGAGACACCGGGGAGCTGTTTTTT.